These T cell receptor beta chains were read from a single sample in a study of radiotherapy plus CTLA-4 blockade in lung cancer. TCRdb's table, derived via immunoSEQ multiplex PCR, lists solely in-frame clones and lacks some. The data contain about 120,000 clones, around 90% of them singletons. Specimen: peripheral blood, collected from a patient treated with radiotherapy plus ipilimumab. These receptors were taken from a human donor with non-small cell lung cancer that progressed on radiotherapy plus ipilimumab. CDR3s include the opening cysteine and the closing phenylalanine or tryptophan. Each record gives: clone size, J gene, D gene, CDR3 length, V gene, CDR3 protein, CDR3 DNA. D genes are given only for firm matches. Clone size is not always given. Where it is, it says once, few, many or a class for expanded clones.

abundance: -; j_gene: TRBJ2-7; d_gene: -; len: 11; v_gene: TRBV19; CDR3aa: CASSGRNEQYF; CDR3nt: TGTGCCAGTAGTGGTAGAAACGAGCAGTACTTC
abundance: -; j_gene: TRBJ2-6; d_gene: TRBD2; len: 18; v_gene: TRBV30; CDR3aa: CAWSRTGLAGSGANVLTF; CDR3nt: TGTGCCTGGAGTCGCACGGGACTAGCGGGATCTGGGGCCAACGTCCTGACTTTC
abundance: -; j_gene: TRBJ2-5; d_gene: -; len: 14; v_gene: TRBV7-2; CDR3aa: CASSAHSGRETQYF; CDR3nt: TGTGCCAGCAGCGCGCACTCAGGGCGCGAGACCCAGTACTTC
abundance: -; j_gene: TRBJ1-5; d_gene: -; len: 14; v_gene: TRBV7-9; CDR3aa: CASSLDTLNQPQHF; CDR3nt: TGTGCCAGCAGCTTAGACACCCTCAATCAGCCCCAGCATTTT
abundance: -; j_gene: TRBJ1-6; d_gene: TRBD1; len: 15; v_gene: TRBV5-1; CDR3aa: CASSPGTGMNSPLHF; CDR3nt: TGCGCCAGCAGCCCGGGGACAGGAATGAATTCACCCCTCCACTTT
abundance: -; j_gene: TRBJ2-7; d_gene: -; len: 15; v_gene: TRBV2; CDR3aa: CASSEGVTNSYEQYF; CDR3nt: TGTGCCAGCAGTGAGGGGGTGACTAACTCCTACGAGCAGTACTTC
abundance: -; j_gene: TRBJ1-2; d_gene: TRBD1; len: 14; v_gene: TRBV19; CDR3aa: CASSIRTGGRGYTF; CDR3nt: TGTGCCAGTAGTATTCGGACAGGGGGCCGCGGCTACACCTTC
abundance: once; j_gene: TRBJ1-1; d_gene: -; len: 14; v_gene: TRBV7-8; CDR3aa: CASSLTGRGTEAFF; CDR3nt: TGTGCCAGCAGCTTAACGGGTAGGGGCACTGAAGCTTTCTTT
abundance: once; j_gene: TRBJ2-7; d_gene: TRBD2; len: 17; v_gene: TRBV4-1; CDR3aa: CASSPGSGTSGPYEQYF; CDR3nt: TGCGCCAGCAGCCCAGGCTCGGGGACTAGCGGTCCCTACGAGCAGTACTTC
abundance: -; j_gene: TRBJ2-1; d_gene: TRBD2; len: 16; v_gene: TRBV7-9; CDR3aa: CASSHRSLAGGNEQFF; CDR3nt: TGTGCCAGCAGCCACCGGAGCCTAGCGGGAGGGAATGAGCAGTTCTTC
abundance: -; j_gene: TRBJ1-4; d_gene: TRBD1; len: 14; v_gene: TRBV2; CDR3aa: CASRGTGLGEKLFF; CDR3nt: TGTGCCAGCAGGGGGACAGGCCTCGGGGAAAAACTGTTTTTT
abundance: few; j_gene: TRBJ2-1; d_gene: -; len: 11; v_gene: TRBV4-1; CDR3aa: CASSQKGEQFF; CDR3nt: TGCGCCAGCAGCCAAAAGGGTGAGCAGTTCTTC
abundance: -; j_gene: TRBJ2-7; d_gene: TRBD2; len: 16; v_gene: TRBV5-4; CDR3aa: CASSSSTTAGVGEQYF; CDR3nt: TGTGCCAGCAGCTCAAGCACTACAGCGGGAGTAGGCGAGCAGTACTTC
abundance: -; j_gene: TRBJ2-1; d_gene: -; len: 13; v_gene: TRBV5-1; CDR3aa: CASSLGQHHEQFF; CDR3nt: TGCGCCAGCAGCTTGGGACAGCATCATGAGCAGTTCTTC
abundance: -; j_gene: TRBJ2-3; d_gene: TRBD2; len: 17; v_gene: TRBV5-5; CDR3aa: CASSLKGTSGRTDTQYF; CDR3nt: TGTGCCAGCAGCTTGAAGGGGACTAGCGGCCGCACAGATACGCAGTATTTT
abundance: -; j_gene: TRBJ2-2; d_gene: TRBD2; len: 15; v_gene: TRBV9; CDR3aa: CASSVGLAITGELFF; CDR3nt: TGTGCCAGCAGCGTAGGACTAGCGATCACCGGGGAGCTGTTTTTT
abundance: once; j_gene: TRBJ2-1; d_gene: TRBD2; len: 13; v_gene: TRBV7-7; CDR3aa: CASSNRLAGEQFF; CDR3nt: TGTGCTAGCAGCAACAGACTAGCGGGTGAGCAGTTCTTC
abundance: -; j_gene: TRBJ2-1; d_gene: -; len: 13; v_gene: TRBV30; CDR3aa: CAWSVRVAVIPFF; CDR3nt: TGTGCCTGGAGTGTACGGGTAGCGGTAATTCCGTTCTTC
abundance: -; j_gene: TRBJ2-7; d_gene: TRBD2; len: 14; v_gene: TRBV6-5; CDR3aa: CASRPRTSSYEQYF; CDR3nt: TGTGCCAGCAGACCCAGGACTAGCTCCTACGAGCAGTACTTC
abundance: -; j_gene: TRBJ2-7; d_gene: -; len: 16; v_gene: TRBV9; CDR3aa: CASSAFSQGKYVEQYF; CDR3nt: TGTGCCAGCAGCGCCTTTTCCCAGGGGAAATATGTCGAGCAGTACTTC
abundance: -; j_gene: TRBJ1-2; d_gene: -; len: 11; v_gene: TRBV14; CDR3aa: CASSQGFGYTF; CDR3nt: TGTGCCAGCAGCCAAGGGTTCGGATACACCTTC
abundance: -; j_gene: TRBJ2-5; d_gene: -; len: 10; v_gene: TRBV30; CDR3aa: CAWSSETQYF; CDR3nt: TGTGCCTGGAGTTCAGAGACCCAGTACTTC
abundance: -; j_gene: TRBJ2-3; d_gene: -; len: 15; v_gene: TRBV6-1; CDR3aa: CASSVGGGYADTQYF; CDR3nt: TGTGCCAGCAGTGTCGGTGGGGGATACGCAGATACGCAGTATTTT
abundance: once; j_gene: TRBJ2-7; d_gene: -; len: 15; v_gene: TRBV7-8; CDR3aa: CASSEGTASSYEQYF; CDR3nt: TGTGCCAGCAGCGAGGGGACGGCGAGCTCCTACGAGCAGTACTTC
abundance: -; j_gene: TRBJ1-1; d_gene: -; len: 14; v_gene: TRBV19; CDR3aa: CASSRAPQNTEAFF; CDR3nt: TGTGCCAGTAGTAGGGCCCCACAGAACACTGAAGCTTTCTTT
abundance: -; j_gene: TRBJ2-3; d_gene: -; len: 15; v_gene: TRBV7-2; CDR3aa: CASSLMGTSTDTQYF; CDR3nt: TGTGCCAGCAGCTTAATGGGGACTAGCACAGATACGCAGTATTTT
abundance: -; j_gene: TRBJ2-1; d_gene: TRBD2; len: 15; v_gene: TRBV7-3; CDR3aa: CASSLLAGVRDEQFF; CDR3nt: TGTGCCAGCAGCTTACTAGCGGGAGTTAGGGATGAGCAGTTCTTC
abundance: once; j_gene: TRBJ2-1; d_gene: -; len: 12; v_gene: TRBV29-1; CDR3aa: CSVCEVVCEQFF; CDR3nt: TGCAGCGTTTGTGAAGTAGTATGTGAGCAGTTCTTC
abundance: -; j_gene: TRBJ2-5; d_gene: -; len: 15; v_gene: TRBV11-2; CDR3aa: CASSLLSGTRETQYF; CDR3nt: TGTGCCAGCAGCTTACTTTCCGGGACCCGAGAGACCCAGTACTTC
abundance: -; j_gene: TRBJ2-7; d_gene: -; len: 15; v_gene: TRBV5-5; CDR3aa: CASRLAPGGSYEQYF; CDR3nt: TGTGCCAGCAGGTTGGCCCCAGGAGGGTCGTACGAGCAGTACTTC
abundance: -; j_gene: TRBJ2-1; d_gene: -; len: 11; v_gene: TRBV27; CDR3aa: CASRSSAEQFF; CDR3nt: TGTGCCAGCAGGAGCTCGGCAGAGCAGTTCTTC
abundance: -; j_gene: TRBJ2-7; d_gene: TRBD2; len: 14; v_gene: TRBV18; CDR3aa: CASSSGTSLREQYF; CDR3nt: TGTGCCAGCTCGTCCGGGACTAGTCTTCGCGAGCAGTACTTC
abundance: -; j_gene: TRBJ2-1; d_gene: TRBD1; len: 16; v_gene: TRBV19; CDR3aa: CASSPNYGTGGGEQFF; CDR3nt: TGTGCCAGTAGCCCAAATTACGGGACAGGGGGCGGTGAGCAGTTCTTC
abundance: -; j_gene: TRBJ1-4; d_gene: -; len: 12; v_gene: TRBV6-1; CDR3aa: CASSERGLKLFF; CDR3nt: TGTGCCAGCAGTGAAAGGGGATTGAAACTGTTTTTT
abundance: -; j_gene: TRBJ1-2; d_gene: -; len: 17; v_gene: TRBV15; CDR3aa: CATSRGGSGDGYYGYTF; CDR3nt: TGTGCCACCAGCAGGGGGGGGTCAGGGGACGGGTACTATGGCTACACCTTC
abundance: -; j_gene: TRBJ1-1; d_gene: -; len: 14; v_gene: TRBV2; CDR3aa: CASSGSGSLTSAFF; CDR3nt: TGTGCCAGCAGTGGGTCCGGGTCCCTCACATCAGCTTTCTTT
abundance: -; j_gene: TRBJ2-1; d_gene: -; len: 13; v_gene: TRBV5-6; CDR3aa: CASSLVGRDEQFF; CDR3nt: TGTGCCAGCAGCTTAGTGGGTCGGGATGAGCAGTTCTTC
abundance: -; j_gene: TRBJ2-2; d_gene: -; len: 15; v_gene: TRBV9; CDR3aa: CASSPLGISGGELFF; CDR3nt: TGTGCCAGCAGCCCCCTGGGGATCAGTGGCGGGGAGCTGTTTTTT
abundance: -; j_gene: TRBJ2-1; d_gene: TRBD2; len: 15; v_gene: TRBV9; CDR3aa: CASSASGSSYNEQFF; CDR3nt: TGTGCCAGCAGCGCTAGCGGGAGCTCCTACAATGAGCAGTTCTTC
abundance: -; j_gene: TRBJ1-1; d_gene: -; len: 12; v_gene: TRBV12-5; CDR3aa: CASGQVGTEAFF; CDR3nt: TGTGCTAGTGGACAGGTCGGGACTGAAGCTTTCTTT
abundance: -; j_gene: TRBJ2-1; d_gene: -; len: 11; v_gene: TRBV29-1; CDR3aa: CSVRAYNEQFF; CDR3nt: TGCAGCGTAAGAGCCTACAATGAGCAGTTCTTC
abundance: -; j_gene: TRBJ2-2; d_gene: -; len: 16; v_gene: TRBV7-9; CDR3aa: CASTLSEGDYTGELFF; CDR3nt: TGTGCCAGCACCCTCTCGGAGGGAGACTACACCGGGGAGCTGTTTTTT
abundance: -; j_gene: TRBJ2-3; d_gene: -; len: 14; v_gene: TRBV2; CDR3aa: CASRAVTSTDTQYF; CDR3nt: TGTGCCAGCAGAGCGGTGACTAGCACAGATACGCAGTATTTT
abundance: few; j_gene: TRBJ2-7; d_gene: -; len: 13; v_gene: TRBV25-1; CDR3aa: CASRATDSYEQYF; CDR3nt: TGTGCCAGCAGGGCGACGGATTCCTACGAGCAGTACTTC
abundance: -; j_gene: TRBJ1-2; d_gene: -; len: 12; v_gene: TRBV27; CDR3aa: CASSSTGYGYTF; CDR3nt: TGTGCCAGCAGTTCAACAGGCTATGGCTACACCTTC
abundance: -; j_gene: TRBJ2-1; d_gene: TRBD2; len: 15; v_gene: TRBV7-2; CDR3aa: CASSLGTTSYNEQFF; CDR3nt: TGTGCCAGCAGCTTGGGGACTACATCCTACAATGAGCAGTTCTTC
abundance: -; j_gene: TRBJ1-3; d_gene: -; len: 13; v_gene: TRBV9; CDR3aa: CASSVAPGNTIYF; CDR3nt: TGTGCCAGCAGCGTAGCCCCCGGAAACACCATATATTTT
abundance: -; j_gene: TRBJ2-2; d_gene: -; len: 13; v_gene: TRBV6-5; CDR3aa: CASSPPESGELFF; CDR3nt: TGTGCCAGCAGCCCGCCGGAATCCGGGGAGCTGTTTTTT
abundance: -; j_gene: TRBJ2-7; d_gene: -; len: 11; v_gene: TRBV25-1; CDR3aa: CASSGSVEQYF; CDR3nt: TGTGCCAGCAGTGGTAGTGTCGAGCAGTACTTC
abundance: -; j_gene: TRBJ2-2; d_gene: -; len: 15; v_gene: TRBV5-4; CDR3aa: CASSYGQMNTGELFF; CDR3nt: TGTGCCAGCAGCTATGGACAGATGAACACCGGGGAGCTGTTTTTT
abundance: -; j_gene: TRBJ2-3; d_gene: -; len: 12; v_gene: TRBV11-2; CDR3aa: CASRHWKDTQYF; CDR3nt: TGTGCCAGCAGGCACTGGAAAGATACGCAGTATTTT
abundance: once; j_gene: TRBJ1-3; d_gene: -; len: 12; v_gene: TRBV30; CDR3aa: CAWSVQGNTIYF; CDR3nt: TGTGCCTGGAGTGTCCAGGGGAACACCATATATTTT
abundance: -; j_gene: TRBJ1-2; d_gene: -; len: 14; v_gene: TRBV25-1; CDR3aa: CASNPSGRRGGYTF; CDR3nt: TGTGCCAGCAATCCATCAGGGAGAAGGGGTGGCTACACCTTC
abundance: -; j_gene: TRBJ2-1; d_gene: -; len: 15; v_gene: TRBV4-2; CDR3aa: CASSQDGVVYNEQFF; CDR3nt: TGTGCCAGCAGCCAAGATGGGGTTGTCTACAATGAGCAGTTCTTC
abundance: -; j_gene: TRBJ2-7; d_gene: -; len: 16; v_gene: TRBV7-8; CDR3aa: CASSLERLAPPREQYF; CDR3nt: TGTGCCAGCAGCTTAGAGAGGCTCGCCCCCCCCCGCGAGCAGTACTTC
abundance: -; j_gene: TRBJ1-1; d_gene: -; len: 12; v_gene: TRBV5-1; CDR3aa: CASSLALGEAFF; CDR3nt: TGCGCCAGCAGCTTGGCCCTCGGCGAAGCTTTCTTT
abundance: -; j_gene: TRBJ1-1; d_gene: TRBD1; len: 13; v_gene: TRBV5-8; CDR3aa: CASSLTGGAEAFF; CDR3nt: TGTGCCAGCAGCTTGACAGGGGGGGCTGAAGCTTTCTTT
abundance: -; j_gene: TRBJ2-2; d_gene: -; len: 13; v_gene: TRBV30; CDR3aa: CAWSRGNTGELFF; CDR3nt: TGTGCCTGGAGTCGAGGAAACACCGGGGAGCTGTTTTTT
abundance: -; j_gene: TRBJ2-7; d_gene: -; len: 14; v_gene: TRBV9; CDR3aa: CASSVALAGYEQYF; CDR3nt: TGTGCCAGCAGCGTAGCTCTAGCAGGCTACGAGCAGTACTTC
abundance: once; j_gene: TRBJ2-7; d_gene: -; len: 13; v_gene: TRBV7-9; CDR3aa: CASSPDSSYEQYF; CDR3nt: TGTGCCAGCAGCCCGGACAGTTCCTACGAGCAGTACTTC